This TCR beta chain was sequenced during a study of early T cells in non-severe SARS-CoV-2 infection. The CDR3 has 11 residues. Germline V gene data show CDR1 as GTSNPN and CDR2 as SVGIG (reference sequence). With 2 bases removed from V and 4 bases from J, the gap between germline ends came to 5 bases. MiXCR, run by TCRdb on the 5' RACE reads, gives a single entry per CDR3 protein. The table lists about 67,000 distinct CDR3 sequences, roughly 10% of them singletons. This sequence joins TRBV30 and TRBJ1-1; D uncertain. Sequenced sample: whole blood. This TCR derives from an adult who was a healthcare worker with PCR-confirmed SARS-CoV-2 infection or an uninfected control (not recorded which). CDR3 sequence: CAWSPATEAFF. The CDR3 DNA is TGTGCCTGGAGTCCCGCCACTGAAGCTTTCTTT. Filled out from reference TRBV30 and TRBJ1-1, the complete variable domain reads SQTIHQWPATLVQPVGSPLSLECTVEGTSNPNLYWYRQAAGRGLQLLFYSVGIGQISSEVPQNLSASRPQDRQFILSSKKLLLSDSGFYLCAWSPATEAFFGQGTRLTVV.